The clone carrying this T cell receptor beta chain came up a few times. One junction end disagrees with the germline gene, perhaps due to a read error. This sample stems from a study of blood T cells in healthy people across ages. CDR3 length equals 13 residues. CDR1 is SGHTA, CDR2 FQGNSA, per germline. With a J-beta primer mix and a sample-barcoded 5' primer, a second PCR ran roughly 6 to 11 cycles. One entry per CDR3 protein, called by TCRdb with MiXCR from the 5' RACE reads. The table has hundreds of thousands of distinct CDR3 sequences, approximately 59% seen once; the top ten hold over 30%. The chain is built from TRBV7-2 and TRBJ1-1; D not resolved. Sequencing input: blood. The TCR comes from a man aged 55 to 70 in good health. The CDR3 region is CASSVARNTEAFF. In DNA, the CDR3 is TGTGCCAGCAGCGTAGCCAGAAACACTGAAGCTTTCTTT.